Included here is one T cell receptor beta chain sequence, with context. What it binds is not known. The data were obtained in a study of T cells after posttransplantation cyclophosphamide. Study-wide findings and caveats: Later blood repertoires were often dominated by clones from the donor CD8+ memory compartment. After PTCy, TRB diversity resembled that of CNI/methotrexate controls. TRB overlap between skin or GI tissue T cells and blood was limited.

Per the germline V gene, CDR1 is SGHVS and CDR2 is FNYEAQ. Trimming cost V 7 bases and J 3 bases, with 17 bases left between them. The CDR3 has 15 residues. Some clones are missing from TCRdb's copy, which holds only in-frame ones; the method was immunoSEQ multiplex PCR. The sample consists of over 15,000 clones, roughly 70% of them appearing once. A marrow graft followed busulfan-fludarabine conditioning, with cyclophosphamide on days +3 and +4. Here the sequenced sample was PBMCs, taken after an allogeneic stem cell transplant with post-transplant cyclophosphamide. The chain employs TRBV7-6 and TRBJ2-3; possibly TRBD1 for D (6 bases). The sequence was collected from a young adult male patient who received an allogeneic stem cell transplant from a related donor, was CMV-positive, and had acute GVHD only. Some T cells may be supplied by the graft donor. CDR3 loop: CASTPGVRWTDTQYF. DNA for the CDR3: TGTGCCAGCACCCCAGGGGTGCGGTGGACAGATACGCAGTATTTT.